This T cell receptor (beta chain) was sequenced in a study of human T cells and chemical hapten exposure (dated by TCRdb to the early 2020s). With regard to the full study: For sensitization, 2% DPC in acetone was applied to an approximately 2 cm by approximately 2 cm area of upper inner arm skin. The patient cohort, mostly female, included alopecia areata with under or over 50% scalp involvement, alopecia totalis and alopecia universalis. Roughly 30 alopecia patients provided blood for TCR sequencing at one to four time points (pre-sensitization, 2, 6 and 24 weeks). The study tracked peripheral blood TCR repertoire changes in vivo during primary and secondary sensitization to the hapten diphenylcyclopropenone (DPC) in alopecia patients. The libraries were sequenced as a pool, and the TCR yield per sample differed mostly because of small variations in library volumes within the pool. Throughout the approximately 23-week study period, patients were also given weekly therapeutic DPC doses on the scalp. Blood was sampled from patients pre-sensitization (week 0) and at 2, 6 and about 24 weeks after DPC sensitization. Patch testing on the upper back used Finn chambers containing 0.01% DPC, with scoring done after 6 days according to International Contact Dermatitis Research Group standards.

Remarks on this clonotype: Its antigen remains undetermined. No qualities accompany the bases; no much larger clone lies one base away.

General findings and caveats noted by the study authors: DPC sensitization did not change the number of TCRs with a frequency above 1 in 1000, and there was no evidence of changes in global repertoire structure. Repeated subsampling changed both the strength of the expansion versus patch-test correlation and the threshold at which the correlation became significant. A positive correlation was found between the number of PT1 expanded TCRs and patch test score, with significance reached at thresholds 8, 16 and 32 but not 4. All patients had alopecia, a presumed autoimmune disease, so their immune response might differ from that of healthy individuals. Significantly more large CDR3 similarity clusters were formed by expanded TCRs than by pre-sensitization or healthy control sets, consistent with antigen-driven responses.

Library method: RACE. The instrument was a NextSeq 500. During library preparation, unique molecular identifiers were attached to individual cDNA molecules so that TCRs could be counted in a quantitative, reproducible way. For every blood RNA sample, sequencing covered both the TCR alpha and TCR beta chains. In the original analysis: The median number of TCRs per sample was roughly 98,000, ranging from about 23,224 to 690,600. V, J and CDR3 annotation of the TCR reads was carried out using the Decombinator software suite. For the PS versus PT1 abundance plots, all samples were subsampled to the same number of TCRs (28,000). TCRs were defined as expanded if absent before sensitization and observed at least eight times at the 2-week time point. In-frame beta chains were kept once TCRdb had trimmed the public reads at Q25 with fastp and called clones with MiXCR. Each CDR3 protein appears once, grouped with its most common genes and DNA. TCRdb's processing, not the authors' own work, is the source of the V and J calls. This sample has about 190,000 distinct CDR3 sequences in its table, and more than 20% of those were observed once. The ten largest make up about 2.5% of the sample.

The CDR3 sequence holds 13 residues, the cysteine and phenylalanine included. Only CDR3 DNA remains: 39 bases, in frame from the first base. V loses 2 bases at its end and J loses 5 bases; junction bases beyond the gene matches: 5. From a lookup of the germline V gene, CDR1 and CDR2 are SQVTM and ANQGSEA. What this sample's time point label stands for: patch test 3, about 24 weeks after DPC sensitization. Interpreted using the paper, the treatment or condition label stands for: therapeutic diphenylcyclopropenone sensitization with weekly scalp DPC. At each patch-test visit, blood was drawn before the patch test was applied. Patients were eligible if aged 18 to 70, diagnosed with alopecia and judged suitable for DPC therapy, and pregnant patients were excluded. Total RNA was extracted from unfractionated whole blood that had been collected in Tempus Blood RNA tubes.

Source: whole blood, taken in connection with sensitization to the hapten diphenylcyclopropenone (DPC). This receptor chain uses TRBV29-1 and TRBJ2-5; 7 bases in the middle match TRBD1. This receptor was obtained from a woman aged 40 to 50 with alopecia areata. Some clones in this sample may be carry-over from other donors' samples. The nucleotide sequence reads TGCAGCGTTGAACGGCAAGGGGGCGAGACCCAGTACTTC. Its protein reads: CSVERQGGETQYF.